The TCR beta chain under discussion was sequenced for a study of CD8+ T cells in alopecia areata. RNA was isolated and reverse transcribed to cDNA, the sequencing template. The protocol was immunoSEQ multiplex PCR, while the TCRdb copy is restricted to in-frame clones and leaves out a portion. Of under 200,000 clones listed, about three fifths were seen once; the top ten hold 0.91%. A few counts support this clone. Antigen unknown. Findings and caveats of the study: Normal skin's resident alphabeta T cells are also sequenced in scalp samples. Clonality was higher in lesional than normal scalp, especially in alopecia totalis/universalis.

Described treatment: oral pan-JAK inhibitor, 5-10 mg twice daily. V shed 1 base, J shed 7 bases, and the junction held 11 bases outside the gene matches. The CDR3 is 17 residues long. Germline CDR1 SGHDT, CDR2 YYEEEE. Specimen: CD4+ T cells sorted from blood, collected at week 4, from a patient treated with tofacitinib. The V gene is TRBV5-6, the J gene TRBJ2-2; TRBD2 matches at 9 bases. The source of this sequence is a human donor with alopecia areata. The chain's CDR3 is CASSLRGLAGLFGELFF. The CDR3 DNA sequence: TGTGCCAGCAGCTTGCGGGGCCTAGCGGGGTTATTCGGGGAGCTGTTTTTT.